A single sample is the source of the 29 T cell receptor beta chains below, sequenced in a study of cytomegalovirus exposure and HLA in healthy donors. Primers included in the PCR were 60 Vbeta and 13 Jbeta primers. Clones were sequenced by immunoSEQ multiplex PCR, and TCRdb holds only the in-frame ones, with some missing. The profile covers about 83,000 clones, with over 60% appearing a single time and 4% to 5% taken by the ten largest. The material sequenced was PBMCs. Every receptor here comes from a man aged 60-69 years in good health and CMV-seronegative.

The chain employs TRBV7-3 and TRBJ2-5, with TRBD1 matching 8 bases. CDR3 length: 15 residues. V shed 4 bases, J shed 5 bases, and the junction held 9 bases outside the gene matches. CDR1 and CDR2 from the germline V gene are SGHTA and FQGTGA. CDR3 region: CASSYSGTGLETQYF. The CDR3 DNA reads TGTGCCAGCAGCTACTCCGGGACAGGCCTCGAGACCCAGTACTTC.

This sequence joins TRBV27 and TRBJ2-5; 9 nucleotides line up with TRBD2. The CDR3 consists of 16 residues. Germline V gene data show CDR1 as MNHEY and CDR2 as SMNVEV (reference sequence). V shed 3 bases, J shed 0 bases, and the junction held 5 bases outside the gene matches. The chain's CDR3 is CASSFVAGDYQETQYF. The CDR3 region has the DNA TGTGCCAGCAGTTTCGTAGCGGGGGATTACCAAGAGACCCAGTACTTC.

The V call is TRBV19, the J call TRBJ2-7; 12 nucleotides align to TRBD2. V shed 9 bases, J shed 2 bases, and the junction held 5 bases outside the gene matches. The CDR3 runs 14 residues. CDR1 and CDR2 (germline): LNHDA, SQIVND (reference sequence). The CDR3: CASSLAGGTYEQYF. The CDR3 DNA sequence: TGTGCCAGCTCACTAGCGGGGGGAACCTACGAGCAGTACTTC.

The gene calls are TRBV7-9 and TRBJ2-7; D is undetermined. Germline V CDR1 and CDR2: SEHNR, FQNEAQ (reference sequence). This CDR3 comprises 12 residues. Trimming removed 3 bases at V and 3 bases at J, with 6 bases between. The CDR3 loop reads CASSFPLYEQYF. The DNA for the CDR3 is TGTGCCAGCAGCTTCCCCCTCTACGAGCAGTACTTC.

The chain carries TRBV21-1 and TRBJ2-3; the table's D call of TRBD2 was not tested on the DNA. TRBV21-1 is a documented pseudogene. There are 14 residues in the CDR3. CDR3 sequence: CASSKPGYTDTQYF. CDR3 DNA: TGTGCCAGCAGCAAACCCGGGTACACAGATACGCAGTATTTT.

The chain is built from TRBV9 and TRBJ2-1; TRBD1 matches 8 bases. Looked up from germline, CDR1 is SGDLS and CDR2 is YYNGEE. V dropped 4 bases and J dropped 14; count of bases not matched to a gene: 8. This CDR3 region has 12 residues. Here the CDR3 DNA reads TGTGCCAGCAGCCAGGGACAGGCCAAGAAGTTCTTC. It yields the protein CASSQGQAKKFF.

The gene calls are TRBV11-2 and TRBJ2-7; TRBD1 is a possible D gene (6 bases). CDR1 and CDR2 (germline): SGHAT, FQNNGV. The CDR3 contains 14 residues. Deletions cut 7 bases from V and 2 bases from J, with 15 bases between. The DNA for the CDR3 is TGTGCCAGCACCCCTGAGAGGGGGACCTACGAGCAGTACTTC. This gives the protein CASTPERGTYEQYF. Together with reference TRBV11-2 and TRBJ2-7, the CDR3 gives the full variable domain: EAGVAQSPRYKIIEKRQSVAFWCNPISGHATLYWYQQILGQGPKLLIQFQNNGVVDDSQLPKDRFSAERLKGVDSTLKIQPAKLEDSAVYLCASTPERGTYEQYFGPGTRLTVT.

J is TRBJ1-2 and V is TRBV6-5, with a possible D match to TRBD1 (6 bases). Germline V gene data show CDR1 as MNHEY and CDR2 as SVGAGI. V was trimmed by 7 bases and J by 7 bases, leaving 19 bases between them. This CDR3 contains 14 residues. The CDR3, as DNA: TGTGCCAGCACCACGGGGGGCATTACTTTTGGCTACACCTTC. Protein sequence: CASTTGGITFGYTF.

This clone rates as medium-sized. The chain couples TRBV2 to TRBJ1-5; weak D call: TRBD1 (5 bases). This CDR3 spans 13 amino acids. Germline CDR1 is SNHLY and CDR2 is FYNNEI. Between the trimmed V and J ends, which lost 5 bases and 9 bases, there was a span of 14 bases. As DNA, the CDR3 is TGTGCCAGCAGTCCCCTCGAAACAGGGCCCCAGCATTTT. Translated, it gives CASSPLETGPQHF.

The chain joins TRBV12-5 to TRBJ2-7, with D perhaps TRBD2 (5 bases). Germline CDR1 LGHNT, CDR2 FRNRAP. This CDR3 region has 14 residues. The V gene lost 6 bases and the J gene lost 7 bases, with 19 bases spanning the gap. The CDR3 coding sequence is TGTGCTAGTGGGCCGGGTTCAGGCGGGTGGGAGCAGTACTTC. This codes for CASGPGSGGWEQYF.

The rearrangement uses TRBV10-3 and TRBJ2-2, with 8 bases that match TRBD2. The length of the CDR3 is 17 residues. Germline trimming cut 0 bases from V and 6 bases from J; bases unmatched to any gene: 9. In germline, CDR1 is ENHRY, CDR2 SYGVKD. The CDR3 DNA is TGTGCCATCAGTGAGTCGGCAGGACGGGGGGGCGCCGGGGAGCTGTTTTTT. Translating it yields CAISESAGRGGAGELFF.

This clone has only a few counts. The chain employs TRBV30 and TRBJ2-5; the D gene is possibly TRBD1 (6 bases). Trimming stripped 1 base from V and 4 bases from J, with 13 bases between. The germline gives CDR1 GTSNPN, CDR2 SVGIG (reference sequence). This CDR3 has 14 residues. The CDR3: CAWSGTARGETQYF. The CDR3 DNA sequence: TGTGCCTGGAGTGGGACAGCTCGGGGAGAGACCCAGTACTTC.

The chain has TRBV5-6 and TRBJ2-3; 8 nucleotides match TRBD2. CDR3 length: 17 amino acids. J lost 0 bases, V lost 4 bases, and 10 bases had no gene match. Germline CDR1 SGHDT, CDR2 YYEEEE. The CDR3 sequence is CASSGGWAGGSTDTQYF. The CDR3 region has the DNA TGTGCCAGCAGCGGGGGATGGGCGGGGGGCAGCACAGATACGCAGTATTTT. Full variable domain (remainder filled in from reference TRBV5-6 and TRBJ2-3): DAGVTQSPTHLIKTRGQQVTLRCSPKSGHDTVSWYQQALGQGPQFIFQYYEEEERQRGNFPDRFSGHQFPNYSSELNVNALLLGDSALYLCASSGGWAGGSTDTQYFGPGTRLTVL.

The rearrangement links TRBV4-1 to TRBJ2-7; possibly TRBD1 for D (6 bases). V lost 0 bases and J lost 2, with 17 bases in between. CDR1 is MGHRA, CDR2 YSYEKL, per germline. The CDR3 length is 17 residues. The CDR3 spells CASSQDSQGIPPYEQYF. Here the CDR3 DNA reads TGCGCCAGCAGCCAAGACTCCCAGGGGATTCCCCCCTACGAGCAGTACTTC.

This clone was counted a few times. This chain connects TRBV6-1 to TRBJ2-2; 7 bases match TRBD1. V lost 4 bases, J lost 8 bases, and 4 bases stayed unmatched. This CDR3 is 13 amino acids long. Germline values: CDR1 MNHNS, CDR2 SASEGT. This chain's CDR3 is CASSGTGEGELFF. As DNA, the CDR3 is TGTGCCAGCAGTGGTACAGGGGAGGGGGAGCTGTTTTTT.

The chain employs TRBV30 and TRBJ2-7; the D gene is possibly TRBD1 (5 bases). V was cut by 8 bases and J by 2 bases, with 13 bases left in between. The germline V gene encodes CDR1 GTSNPN and CDR2 SVGIG (reference sequence). The CDR3 consists of 12 residues. This CDR3 reads CAGNRQTYEQYF. The DNA of the CDR3 is TGTGCCGGTAACAGACAGACCTACGAGCAGTACTTC.

This rearrangement joins TRBV6-6 to TRBJ1-5; 8 positions match TRBD1. J lost 5 bases, V lost 5 bases, and 8 bases had no gene match. CDR1 is MNHNY and CDR2 is SVGAGI in the germline V gene (reference sequence). The CDR3 length is 15 residues. In DNA form, the CDR3 reads TGTGCCAGCAGTCGGGACAGGAGGGAGTATCAGCCCCAGCATTTT. Translated, it gives CASSRDRREYQPQHF.

The chain couples TRBV6-5 to TRBJ2-3; TRBD1 might be the D (5 bases). The CDR3 spans 16 residues. Germline CDR1 is MNHEY and CDR2 is SVGAGI. V gave up 2 bases and J gave up 2 bases, with 14 bases separating them. CDR3 coding DNA: TGTGCCAGCAGTTACGTTCTTGGGGCCAACACAGATACGCAGTATTTT. The encoded protein is CASSYVLGANTDTQYF.

The gene calls are TRBV28 and TRBJ2-5; D call uncertain. CDR3 length equals 13 residues. CDR1 is MDHEN, CDR2 SYDVKM, per germline. V was cut by 4 bases and J by 1 base, with 7 bases left in between. CDR3 region: CASSSPLQETQYF. In DNA, the CDR3 is TGTGCCAGCAGTTCACCACTCCAAGAGACCCAGTACTTC.

The rearrangement links TRBV27 to TRBJ2-3; no reliable D call. Looked up from germline, CDR1 is MNHEY and CDR2 is SMNVEV (reference sequence). Trimming removed 0 bases from V and 0 bases from J, with 4 bases in between. This CDR3 has 14 residues. The DNA of the CDR3 is TGTGCCAGCAGTTTATCGGCAAGCACAGATACGCAGTATTTT. Translating gives CASSLSASTDTQYF.

The chain has TRBV7-7 and TRBJ2-5; 7 positions match TRBD2. TRBJ2-7 explains the end of the DNA better; the J call may be wrong. CDR1 SSHAT and CDR2 FNYEAQ come from the germline V gene (reference sequence). CDR3 length: 13 residues. As DNA, the CDR3 is TGTGCCAGCAGCTTAGGTCGGGGGGACGAGCAGTACTTC. Translating it yields CASSLGRGDEQYF.

This chain uses TRBV29-1 with TRBJ2-7; 7 bases line up with TRBD2. Germline CDR1 SQVTM, CDR2 ANQGSEA. CDR3 length: 12 residues. With 1 base clipped from V and 5 bases from J, the junction kept 2 bases outside the gene matches. CDR3 protein: CSVEGLADEQYF. CDR3 coding DNA: TGCAGCGTTGAAGGACTAGCTGACGAGCAGTACTTC.

The chain joins TRBV9 to TRBJ2-7; no reliable D call. The CDR3 is 13 residues long. Trimming stripped 1 base from V and 4 bases from J, with 9 bases between. Germline CDR1 SGDLS, CDR2 YYNGEE. CDR3 sequence: CASSVSEIYEQYF. The CDR3 nucleotides are TGTGCCAGCAGCGTATCAGAAATTTACGAGCAGTACTTC.

The gene calls are TRBV9 and TRBJ2-3; 13 bases are a match to TRBD2. The germline V gene has CDR1 SGDLS and CDR2 YYNGEE. Trimming at V came to 3 bases and at J to 2 bases, leaving 6 bases not matched to a gene. This CDR3 contains 17 residues. The CDR3 nucleotides are TGTGCCAGCAGCGGCGGGACTAGCGGGGTCAACACAGATACGCAGTATTTT. Translated: CASSGGTSGVNTDTQYF.

This sequence joins TRBV25-1 and TRBJ1-5; TRBD1 agrees at 9 bases. The CDR3 spans 14 residues. Per germline, CDR1 MGHDK and CDR2 SYGVNS. The ends lost 6 bases at V and 5 bases at J; junction bases unmatched: 5. The CDR3 loop reads CASSTTGGDQPQHF. The CDR3 coding sequence is TGTGCCAGCAGCACGACAGGGGGGGATCAGCCCCAGCATTTT.

In DNA, the CDR3 is TGTGCCAGCAGCTTGGTGGGCGGGGGAACTGAAGCTTTCTTT. Its protein is CASSLVGGGTEAFF. The J gene is TRBJ1-1, the V gene TRBV5-4, with a tentative D call TRBD1 (5 bases). The V and J ends lost 0 bases and 5 bases respectively, with 11 bases between them. This CDR3 is 14 amino acids long. Germline-derived CDR1 and CDR2 are SGHNT and YYREEE (reference sequence).

The chain uses TRBV13 and TRBJ2-7; 7 bases are shared with TRBD2. This CDR3 is 15 amino acids long. Germline loops: CDR1 PRHDT, CDR2 FYEKMQ (reference sequence). V trimming: 4 bases; J trimming: 0 bases; junction bases outside the gene matches: 6. The CDR3 sequence: CASSSFGGSSYEQYF. CDR3 coding DNA: TGTGCCAGCAGCTCGTTCGGGGGGAGCTCCTACGAGCAGTACTTC.

The gene calls are TRBV7-6 and TRBJ2-1; TRBD1 aligns across 7 bases. The length of the CDR3 is 15 residues. V dropped 2 bases and J dropped 4; count of bases not matched to a gene: 5. Germline V gives CDR1 SGHVS, CDR2 FNYEAQ. The CDR3 sequence: CASSLSGTAYNEQFF. In nucleotides, the CDR3 is TGTGCCAGCAGCTTATCCGGGACAGCTTACAATGAGCAGTTCTTC.

The CDR3: CASNQTATNEKLFF. CDR3 DNA: TGTGCCAGTAACCAGACAGCCACTAATGAAAAACTGTTTTTT. This chain links TRBV19 with TRBJ1-4; possible D gene TRBD1, 5 bases. This CDR3 has 14 amino acids. Trimming removed 7 bases from V and 2 bases from J, with 11 bases in between. Germline V CDR1 and CDR2: LNHDA, SQIVND (reference sequence).